This TCR beta chain was sequenced during a study of Ad26.COV2.S vaccination and SARS-CoV-2 variants. The wider study: Ad26.COV2.S given intramuscularly, once or twice 56 days apart. Study-wide findings and caveats: Reportedly, spike-specific CD8+ and CD4+ T cell responses achieved substantial breadth once vaccination had taken place. Placebo recipients had lower spike-specific TCR breadth than vaccine recipients.

This clone was observed once. Its specificity is not known. Only in-frame clones appear in the TCRdb table, and some are missing; sequencing was by immunoSEQ multiplex PCR. Of about 350,000 clones in the sample, 70% to 90% were seen once. This CDR3 has 13 amino acids. Trimming removed 4 bases from V and 7 bases from J, with 11 bases in between. Germline loops: CDR1 SGHRS, CDR2 YFSETQ. Treatment of the sample: some 20 received Ad26.COV2.S at low or high dose, single or two shots; a few received placebo; per-sample allocation not given. Repertoires come from day 63 after the first vaccine or placebo injection.

Sequencing was performed on peripheral blood, taken in a trial of Ad26.COV2.S vaccine versus placebo. This clonotype originated in a person between 18 and 65 years old who received the Ad26.COV2.S COVID-19 vaccine or a placebo. The chain recombines TRBV5-1 with TRBJ2-2; a weak D match, TRBD1 (6 bases). The CDR3 region is CASSPLGGGELFF. CDR3 bases: TGCGCCAGCAGCCCGCTAGGGGGCGGGGAGCTGTTTTTT. The variable domain in full, completed from reference TRBV5-1 and TRBJ2-2, reads KAGVTQTPRYLIKTRGQQVTLSCSPISGHRSVSWYQQTPGQGLQFLFEYFSETQRNKGNFPGRFSGRQFSNSRSEMNVSTLELGDSALYLCASSPLGGGELFFGEGSRLTVL.